This entry features one T cell receptor (beta chain) sequence. The antigen is unknown. This CDR3 spans 15 amino acids. Germline CDR1 MNHEY, CDR2 SMNVEV (reference sequence). V shed 7 bases and J shed 4 bases, with 19 bases lying between them. The data originate from a study of a mutant IDH1 vaccine in newly diagnosed glioma. Study-wide background: The first vaccination came 4-6 weeks after radiotherapy alone, or with temozolomide cycles. Beforehand, treatment had been radiotherapy, temozolomide, or both; the majority received both.

Noted time point: week 5, during vaccination. Every single dose of the vaccine, 300 ug of mutant IDH1 20-mer peptide, came with topical imiquimod. Diagnosis in the donors showed new WHO grade 3 or 4 astrocytomas that were IDH1-mutant and ATRX-lost. Profiling relied on immunoSEQ multiplex PCR, and the TCRdb table lists in-frame clones only, not all of them. The sample includes about 59,000 clones, approximately 90% of them seen just once. The J gene is TRBJ1-1, the V gene TRBV27; perhaps TRBD1 as D (6 bases). Specimen: PBMCs, collected from a glioma patient whose treatment included an IDH1 peptide vaccine. This clonotype originated in a woman aged 40 to 50 with glioma. The DNA of the CDR3 is TGTGCCAGCACCTTCCGACGGGCAGGGGTCACTGAAGCTTTCTTT. Translation: CASTFRRAGVTEAFF.